Below, 31 T cell receptor beta chains from the same sample are listed, as sequenced in a study of long-term antiretroviral therapy in people with HIV. Run at survey level, the immunoSEQ assay was version v3.0. The protocol was immunoSEQ multiplex PCR, while the TCRdb copy is restricted to in-frame clones and leaves out a portion. The repertoire holds over 30,000 clones, with approximately 75% as singletons. The sequences come from unsorted PBMCs, collected 3 years after starting antiretroviral therapy. These receptors were collected from a man between 50 and 59 years old with HIV.

The rearrangement links TRBV9 to TRBJ2-7; 8 bases fit TRBD2. Looked up from germline, CDR1 is SGDLS and CDR2 is YYNGEE. V lost 4 bases to trimming and J lost 5 bases; unmatched junction nucleotides: 8. The CDR3 has 14 amino acids. The CDR3: CASSLSGRGNEQYF. The CDR3 DNA is TGTGCCAGCAGCCTAAGCGGGAGAGGGAACGAGCAGTACTTC.

CDR3 DNA: TGCGCCAGCAGCCCCCTCGGGACTAGCGGGGGAAAACCGGGCTCCTACGAGCAGTACTTC. Translation gives CASSPLGTSGGKPGSYEQYF. The chain has TRBV4-1 and TRBJ2-7, with 14 positions matching TRBD2. Germline V gene sequence: CDR1 MGHRA, CDR2 YSYEKL. The trim removed 4 bases at V and 0 bases at J, leaving 14 bases unmatched. The CDR3 runs to 20 residues.

The chain recombines TRBV19 with TRBJ2-7; 14 nucleotides line up with TRBD2. The CDR3 has 17 amino acids. Germline V gene data show CDR1 as LNHDA and CDR2 as SQIVND (reference sequence). The V segment lost 6 bases and the J segment 3 bases; nucleotides outside the gene matches: 10. This chain's CDR3 is CASSFGTSGSSFYEQYF. CDR3 nucleotide sequence: TGTGCCAGTAGCTTTGGGACTAGCGGGAGTTCGTTCTACGAGCAGTACTTC.

The chain employs TRBV14 and TRBJ2-3; maybe TRBD2 (5 bases). Germline CDR1 SGHDN, CDR2 FVKESK. The length of the CDR3 is 14 residues. V was trimmed by 3 bases and J by 2 bases, leaving 9 bases between them. The DNA for the CDR3 is TGTGCCAGCAGCCAGGATCGGGACACAGATACGCAGTATTTT. This encodes CASSQDRDTDTQYF.

The chain is built from TRBV5-1 and TRBJ1-1, with 12 positions matching TRBD1. The CDR3 extends over 15 amino acids. The germline V gene has CDR1 SGHRS and CDR2 YFSETQ. J lost 11 bases, V lost 4 bases, and 12 bases had no gene match. CDR3 sequence (DNA): TGCGCCAGCAGCCCCGGGACAGGGGGCGTCCCGAGGGCTTTCTTT. Protein product: CASSPGTGGVPRAFF.

In its sample, this clone was seen a few times. The chain employs TRBV13 and TRBJ1-2; a weak D match, TRBD1 (6 bases). Germline V CDR1 and CDR2: PRHDT, FYEKMQ (reference sequence). CDR3 length: 13 residues. The V end was cut by 7 bases, the J end by 8 bases, with 17 bases between. The CDR3 region is CASTEQGSEGYTF. In DNA form, the CDR3 reads TGTGCCAGCACCGAACAGGGCTCAGAAGGCTACACCTTC.

The V call is TRBV18, the J call TRBJ2-7, with TRBD2 identical over 11 bases. Losses at the gene ends were 3 bases for V and 4 bases for J; bases not matched to a gene: 5. Germline values: CDR1 KGHSH, CDR2 LQKENI. The CDR3 runs to 15 residues. The CDR3 is CASSPATSGRYEQYF. The CDR3 region has the DNA TGTGCCAGCTCACCGGCTACTAGCGGGAGATACGAGCAGTACTTC.

J is TRBJ1-3 and V is TRBV28; D remains unclear. The V gene lost 11 bases and the J gene lost 4 bases, with 15 bases spanning the gap. From germline, CDR1 is MDHEN and CDR2 SYDVKM. CDR3 length equals 13 residues. The DNA of the CDR3 is TGTGCCGTCTCAGGATCCCTCGGAAACACCATATATTTT. The encoded protein is CAVSGSLGNTIYF.

This chain uses TRBV14 with TRBJ1-2, with D possibly being TRBD1 (6 bases). Trimming removed 2 bases at V and 3 bases at J, with 19 bases between. CDR1 and CDR2 (germline): SGHDN, FVKESK. The CDR3 runs 17 residues. The CDR3 region is CASSQRGGLWGDYGYTF. CDR3 DNA: TGTGCCAGCAGCCAAAGAGGGGGACTTTGGGGCGACTATGGCTACACCTTC.

The chain links TRBV4-3 to TRBJ2-7, with TRBD2 matching 11 bases. With V trimmed by 3 bases and J by 0 bases, 4 bases remained unmatched. Germline V gives CDR1 LGHNA, CDR2 YSLEER. The CDR3 has 16 amino acids. DNA of the CDR3: TGCGCCAGCAGCCATAGTCTAGCGGGAGGCTCCTACGAGCAGTACTTC. Translated: CASSHSLAGGSYEQYF.

The chain carries TRBV7-2 and TRBJ2-3, with D perhaps TRBD2 (5 bases). The CDR3 runs 13 residues. Germline CDR1 SGHTA, CDR2 FQGNSA. V gave up 2 bases and J gave up 5 bases, with 8 bases separating them. For the CDR3, the DNA is TGTGCCAGCAGCTTAATACGGGGAGATACGCAGTATTTT. It specifies CASSLIRGDTQYF.

This chain connects TRBV7-2 to TRBJ2-6; D unclear. Trimming removed 0 bases from V and 2 bases from J, with 8 bases in between. CDR3 size: 16 residues. In germline, CDR1 is SGHTA, CDR2 FQGNSA. The CDR3 DNA reads as TGTGCCAGCAGCTTAGCGCTCTGGGCTGGGGCCAACGTCCTGACTTTC. Translated, it gives CASSLALWAGANVLTF.

The gene calls are TRBV5-6 and TRBJ2-3, with D unclear. The CDR3 loop spans 15 amino acids. The germline V gene has CDR1 SGHDT and CDR2 YYEEEE. Trimming pared 2 bases from V and 0 bases from J, leaving 10 bases between. The CDR3 sequence is CASSFITTSTDTQYF. Here the CDR3 DNA reads TGTGCCAGCAGCTTTATAACCACCAGCACAGATACGCAGTATTTT.

The chain has TRBV19 and TRBJ2-1; no firm D call. In germline, CDR1 is LNHDA, CDR2 SQIVND (reference sequence). Trimming pared 7 bases from V and 8 bases from J, leaving 12 bases between. The CDR3 spans 12 residues. The CDR3 loop is CASTKTDDEQFF. In DNA, the CDR3 is TGTGCCAGTACCAAGACTGACGATGAGCAGTTCTTC.

This chain links TRBV6-5 with TRBJ2-3, with D tentatively TRBD1 (5 bases). The germline V gene encodes CDR1 MNHEY and CDR2 SVGAGI. CDR3 length equals 15 residues. V gave up 7 bases and J gave up 2 bases, with 16 bases separating them. CDR3 nucleotides: TGTGCCAGCAAGCGACAGTCCCTTTACACAGATACGCAGTATTTT. Its protein product is CASKRQSLYTDTQYF.

The chain combines TRBV19 with TRBJ2-1; no definite D call. The CDR3 runs to 15 residues. Germline CDR1 is LNHDA and CDR2 is SQIVND (reference sequence). Between the trimmed V and J ends, which lost 4 bases and 0 bases, there was a span of 10 bases. The CDR3 region is CASSSLSISYNEQFF. Written as DNA, the CDR3 is TGTGCCAGTAGTAGCTTGAGTATCTCCTACAATGAGCAGTTCTTC.

This clone was found a few times. The rearrangement uses TRBV15 and TRBJ1-2; D is unclear. This CDR3 spans 13 amino acids. Germline-derived CDR1 and CDR2 are LNHNV and YYDKDF (reference sequence). Trimming pared 0 bases from V and 5 bases from J, leaving 7 bases between. This CDR3 is CATSRDQVYGYTF. For the CDR3, the DNA is TGTGCCACCAGCAGAGATCAGGTTTATGGCTACACCTTC.

This chain joins TRBV7-2 and TRBJ2-5; D not resolved. V lost 8 bases, J lost 2 bases, and 21 bases lay in between. The V gene's germline CDR1 is SGHTA and CDR2 FQGNSA. The CDR3 consists of 16 residues. DNA for the CDR3: TGTGCCAGCCGACTGAGAACCGACGCATTTCAAGAGACCCAGTACTTC. It is translated as CASRLRTDAFQETQYF.

The sample holds one count of this clone. This chain connects TRBV5-4 to TRBJ1-6, with D perhaps TRBD1 (6 bases). The CDR3 is 17 residues long. The germline V and J ends were trimmed by 5 bases and 8 bases, with 23 bases remaining between them. The V gene's germline CDR1 is SGHNT and CDR2 YYREEE (reference sequence). The CDR3 reads CASRSMTGGGLDSPLHF. The CDR3 DNA sequence: TGTGCCAGCAGATCAATGACGGGGGGCGGTCTGGATTCACCCCTCCACTTT. Full variable domain (rest looked up from reference TRBV5-4 and TRBJ1-6): ETGVTQSPTHLIKTRGQQVTLRCSSQSGHNTVSWYQQALGQGPQFIFQYYREEENGRGNFPPRFSGLQFPNYSSELNVNALELDDSALYLCASRSMTGGGLDSPLHFGNGTRLTVT.

The CDR3 DNA follows: TGTGCCAGCAAGGTCAGTCCCGCCGAATACGAGCAGTACTTC. This codes for CASKVSPAEYEQYF. This chain uses TRBV19 with TRBJ2-7; D is unclear. V was shortened by 9 bases and J by 4 bases, with 19 bases between the two germline ends. Germline CDR1 is LNHDA and CDR2 is SQIVND (reference sequence). The length of the CDR3 is 14 residues.

DNA for the CDR3: TGTGCCAGCAGCTTCGGGGGCAAGTCCGGGGAGCTGTTTTTT. Its translation is CASSFGGKSGELFF. The chain combines TRBV11-3 with TRBJ2-2, with D possibly called TRBD1 or TRBD2 (6 bases each). In germline, CDR1 is SGHNT, CDR2 YENEEA. The CDR3 length is 14 residues. With 3 bases removed from V and 6 bases from J, the gap between germline ends came to 11 bases.

This clone was recorded a few times. The chain has TRBV7-2 and TRBJ1-1; D not certain. CDR1 SGHTA and CDR2 FQGNSA come from the germline V gene. The CDR3 runs to 13 residues. V lost 4 bases to trimming and J lost 1 base, with 7 bases between them. The CDR3 DNA sequence: TGTGCCAGCAGCTCGATGGCGAACACTGAAGCTTTCTTT. As protein: CASSSMANTEAFF.

The gene calls are TRBV28 and TRBJ2-3; TRBD1 agrees at 7 bases. The CDR3 consists of 14 residues. The germline gives CDR1 MDHEN, CDR2 SYDVKM. The J segment lost 1 base and the V segment lost 2 bases, leaving 0 bases of the junction unmatched. The CDR3 DNA reads TGTGCCAGCAGTTTACAGGGGGGCACAGATACGCAGTATTTT. As protein: CASSLQGGTDTQYF.

The rearrangement joins TRBV18 to TRBJ2-2; D is perhaps TRBD1 or TRBD2 (6 bases each). Trimming took 5 bases from V and 1 from J, leaving 14 bases between them. The CDR3 is made up of 16 amino acids. CDR1 and CDR2 from the germline V gene are KGHSH and LQKENI. This chain's CDR3 is CASSAYRDLNTGELFF. The CDR3 DNA reads as TGTGCCAGCTCAGCATACAGGGACTTGAACACCGGGGAGCTGTTTTTT. Full variable domain (missing parts from reference TRBV18 and TRBJ2-2): NAGVMQNPRHLVRRRGQEARLRCSPMKGHSHVYWYRQLPEEGLKFMVYLQKENIIDESGMPKERFSAEFPKEGPSILRIQQVVRGDSAAYFCASSAYRDLNTGELFFGEGSRLTVL.

The CDR3, as DNA: TGTGCCAGTCGCACAGGGGATCGGGCCGGGGAGCTGTTTTTT. Translation gives CASRTGDRAGELFF. The chain links TRBV19 to TRBJ2-2; 7 bases align to TRBD1. The CDR3 consists of 14 residues. The V and J ends lost 8 bases and 6 bases, in that order; junction bases with no gene match: 9. Germline CDR1 is LNHDA and CDR2 is SQIVND (reference sequence).

This chain links TRBV28 with TRBJ2-7, with 7 bases identical to TRBD2. This CDR3 spans 16 amino acids. Germline V gene sequence: CDR1 MDHEN, CDR2 SYDVKM. V trimming: 4 bases; J trimming: 0 bases; junction bases outside the gene matches: 9. The CDR3 nucleotides are TGTGCCAGCAGTTCCCCTTGGCGGGAGAGCTCCTACGAGCAGTACTTC. Translated: CASSSPWRESSYEQYF.

V is TRBV4-1 and J is TRBJ2-5; D ambiguous. CDR1 is MGHRA and CDR2 is YSYEKL in the germline V gene. V was cut by 0 bases and J by 1 base, with 3 bases left in between. The CDR3 totals 13 residues. CDR3 nucleotide sequence: TGCGCCAGCAGCCAAGAGATCCAAGAGACCCAGTACTTC. This translates into CASSQEIQETQYF.

The rearrangement links TRBV7-9 to TRBJ2-3; D gene unclear. The CDR3 is 13 amino acids. Germline V gene lookup returns CDR1 SEHNR and CDR2 FQNEAQ (reference sequence). The V gene lost 5 bases and the J gene lost 4 bases, with 10 bases spanning the gap. CDR3 sequence reads: CASSRRPSDTQYF. The CDR3 DNA follows: TGTGCCAGCAGCCGCCGACCCTCAGATACGCAGTATTTT.

The rearrangement links TRBV7-2 to TRBJ2-5, with 10 bases lining up with TRBD2. The CDR3 spans 16 residues. The V and J ends lost 2 bases and 2 bases, in that order; junction bases with no gene match: 5. Germline lookup yields CDR1 SGHTA and CDR2 FQGNSA. The chain's CDR3 is CASSLSWTSGQETQYF. In nucleotides, the CDR3 is TGTGCCAGCAGCTTATCATGGACTAGCGGACAAGAGACCCAGTACTTC.

The CDR3 DNA is TGTGCCAGCTCACCACGGTACGGGGAAGGTGTCTACGAGCAGTACTTC. Its protein is CASSPRYGEGVYEQYF. The chain combines TRBV18 with TRBJ2-7; possibly TRBD2 for D (5 bases). V shed 1 base and J shed 3 bases, with 16 bases lying between them. The CDR3 extends over 16 amino acids. Germline CDR1 reads KGHSH; CDR2 reads LQKENI.

This chain joins TRBV11-3 and TRBJ2-3; D is uncertain. This CDR3 contains 17 residues. The germline gives CDR1 SGHNT, CDR2 YENEEA. Trimming removed 0 bases from V and 6 bases from J, with 19 bases in between. In nucleotides, the CDR3 is TGTGCCAGCAGCTTAGATGGTGAGACCCCTCAAAGGGATACGCAGTATTTT. This gives the protein CASSLDGETPQRDTQYF.